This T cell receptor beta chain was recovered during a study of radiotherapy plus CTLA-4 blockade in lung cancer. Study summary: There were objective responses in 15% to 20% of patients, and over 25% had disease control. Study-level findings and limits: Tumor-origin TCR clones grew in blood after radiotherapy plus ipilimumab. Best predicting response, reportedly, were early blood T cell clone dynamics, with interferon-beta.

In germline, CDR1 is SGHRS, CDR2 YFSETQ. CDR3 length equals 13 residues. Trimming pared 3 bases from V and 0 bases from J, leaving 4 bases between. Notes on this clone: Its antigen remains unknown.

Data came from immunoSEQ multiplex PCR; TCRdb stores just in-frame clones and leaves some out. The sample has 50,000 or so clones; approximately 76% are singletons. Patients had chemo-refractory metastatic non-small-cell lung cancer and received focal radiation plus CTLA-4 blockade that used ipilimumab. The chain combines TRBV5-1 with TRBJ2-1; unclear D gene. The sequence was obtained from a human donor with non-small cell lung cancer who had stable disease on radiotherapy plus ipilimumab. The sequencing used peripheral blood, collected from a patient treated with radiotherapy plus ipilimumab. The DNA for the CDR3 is TGCGCCAGCAGCTCAAGCTCCTACAATGAGCAGTTCTTC. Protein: CASSSSSYNEQFF.